This T cell receptor beta chain is from a study of metastatic and nonmetastatic thyroid tumors. Each patient came to thyroid surgery without any prior treatment (of any kind). Study processing details: In papillary thyroid cancer, a distant-metastasis classifier was built using CDR3 differences across clinicopathological groups. MiXCR was used by TCRdb to re-call the PCR reads. The V and J calls, along with clone size, are taken from TCRdb and not from the paper's own processing. Among roughly 83,000 clones, more than 13% were seen once, and the ten largest hold 3% to 4.5%. Trimming took 2 bases from V and 3 from J; bases not matched to a gene: 10. This CDR3 region has 16 residues. Per the germline V gene, CDR1 is SGDLS and CDR2 is YYNGEE.

The chain joins TRBV9 to TRBJ2-7; 8 bases line up with TRBD2. Input material: blood. This clonotype was sampled from a female donor with papillary thyroid cancer or a benign thyroid nodule (not recorded which). Some clones in this sample may be carry-over from other donors' samples. The CDR3 DNA follows: TGTGCCAGCAGCGTCTCCCCCTCTAGCGGGTTCTACGAGCAGTACTTC. Its protein is CASSVSPSSGFYEQYF.